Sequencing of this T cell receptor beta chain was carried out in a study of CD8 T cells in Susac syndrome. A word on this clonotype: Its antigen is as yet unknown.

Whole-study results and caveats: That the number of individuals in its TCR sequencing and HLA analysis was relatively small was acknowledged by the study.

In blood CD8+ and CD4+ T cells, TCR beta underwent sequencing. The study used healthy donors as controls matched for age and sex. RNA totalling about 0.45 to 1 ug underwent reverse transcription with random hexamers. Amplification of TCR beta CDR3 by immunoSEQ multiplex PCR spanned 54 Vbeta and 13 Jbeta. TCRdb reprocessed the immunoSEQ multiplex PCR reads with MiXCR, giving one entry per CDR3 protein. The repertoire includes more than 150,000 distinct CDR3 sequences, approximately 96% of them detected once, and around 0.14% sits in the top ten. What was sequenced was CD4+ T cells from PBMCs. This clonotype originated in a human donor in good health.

CDR3 bases: TGCAGCGTTGTTGTACAGGGGGTTGAAGCTTTCTTT. Its translation is CSVVVQGVEAFF. The V call is TRBV29-1, the J call TRBJ1-1; 8 bases line up with TRBD1. The germline CDR1 and CDR2 sequences are SQVTM and ANQGSEA. V shed 4 bases and J 7 bases; nucleotides not matched to a gene: 5. There are 12 residues in the CDR3.